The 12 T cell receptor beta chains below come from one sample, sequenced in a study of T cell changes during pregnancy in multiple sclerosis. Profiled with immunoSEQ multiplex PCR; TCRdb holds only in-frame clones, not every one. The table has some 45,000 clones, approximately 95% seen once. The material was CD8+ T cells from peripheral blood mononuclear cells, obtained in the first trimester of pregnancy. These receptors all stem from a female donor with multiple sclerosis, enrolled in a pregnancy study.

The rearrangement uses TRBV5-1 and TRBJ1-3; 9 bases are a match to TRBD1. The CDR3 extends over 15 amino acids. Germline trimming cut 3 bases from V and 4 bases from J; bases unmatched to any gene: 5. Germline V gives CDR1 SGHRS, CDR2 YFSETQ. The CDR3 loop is CASSWGQGSGNTIYF. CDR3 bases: TGCGCCAGCAGCTGGGGACAGGGTAGCGGAAACACCATATATTTT.

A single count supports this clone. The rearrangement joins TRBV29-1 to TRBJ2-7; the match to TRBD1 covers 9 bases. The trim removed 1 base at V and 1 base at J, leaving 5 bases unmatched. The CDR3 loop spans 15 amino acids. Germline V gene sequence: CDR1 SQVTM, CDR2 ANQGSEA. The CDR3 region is CSVEGGDRESYEQYF. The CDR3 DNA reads TGCAGCGTTGAAGGGGGGGACAGGGAGTCCTACGAGCAGTACTTC.

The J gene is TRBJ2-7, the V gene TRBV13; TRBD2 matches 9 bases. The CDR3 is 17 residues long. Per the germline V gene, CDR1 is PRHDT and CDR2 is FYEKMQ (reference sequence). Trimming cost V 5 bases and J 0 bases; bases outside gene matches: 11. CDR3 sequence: CASSPRASGTHSYEQYF. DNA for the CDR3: TGTGCCAGCAGCCCTCGGGCTAGCGGGACCCACTCCTACGAGCAGTACTTC.

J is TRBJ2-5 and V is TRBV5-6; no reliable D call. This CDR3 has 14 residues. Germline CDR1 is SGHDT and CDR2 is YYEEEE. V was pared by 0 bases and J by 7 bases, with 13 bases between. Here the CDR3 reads CASSLAELLGTQYF. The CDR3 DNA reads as TGTGCCAGCAGCTTGGCCGAACTTCTTGGGACCCAGTACTTC.

This CDR3 is CASSQGRQGWAYEQYF. The CDR3, as DNA: TGTGCCAGCAGCCAAGGACGACAGGGTTGGGCCTACGAGCAGTACTTC. V and J are TRBV14 and TRBJ2-7, with 7 bases identical to TRBD1. V shed 1 base, J shed 2 bases, and the junction held 8 bases outside the gene matches. The CDR3 sequence is 16 residues long. Germline V CDR1 and CDR2: SGHDN, FVKESK.

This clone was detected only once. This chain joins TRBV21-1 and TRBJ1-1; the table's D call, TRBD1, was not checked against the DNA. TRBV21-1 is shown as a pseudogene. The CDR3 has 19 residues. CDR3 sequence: CASSQTSPGTGIVNTEAFF. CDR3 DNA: TGTGCCAGCAGCCAGACTAGTCCCGGGACAGGGATAGTGAACACTGAAGCTTTCTTT.

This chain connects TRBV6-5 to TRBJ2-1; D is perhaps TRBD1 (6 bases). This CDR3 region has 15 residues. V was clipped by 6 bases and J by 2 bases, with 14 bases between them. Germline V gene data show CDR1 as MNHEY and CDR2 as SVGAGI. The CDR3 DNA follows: TGTGCCAGCAGCGGAACAGGGACCCCCTACAATGAGCAGTTCTTC. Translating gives CASSGTGTPYNEQFF.

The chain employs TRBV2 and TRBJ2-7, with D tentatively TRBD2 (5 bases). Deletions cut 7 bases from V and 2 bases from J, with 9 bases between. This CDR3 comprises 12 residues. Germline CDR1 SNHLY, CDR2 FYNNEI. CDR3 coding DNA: TGTGCCAGCAAGGGAGACCCCTACGAGCAGTACTTC. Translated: CASKGDPYEQYF.

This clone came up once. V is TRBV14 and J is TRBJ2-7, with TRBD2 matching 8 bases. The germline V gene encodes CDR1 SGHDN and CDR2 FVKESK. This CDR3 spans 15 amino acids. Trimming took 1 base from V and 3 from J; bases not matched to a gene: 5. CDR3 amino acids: CASSQGTSIIYEQYF. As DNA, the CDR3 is TGTGCCAGCAGCCAAGGGACTAGCATAATCTACGAGCAGTACTTC.

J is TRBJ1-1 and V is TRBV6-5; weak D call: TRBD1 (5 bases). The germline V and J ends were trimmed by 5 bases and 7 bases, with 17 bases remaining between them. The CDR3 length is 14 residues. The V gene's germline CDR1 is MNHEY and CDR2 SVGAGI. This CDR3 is CASSDPLRAHEAFF. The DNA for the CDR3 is TGTGCCAGCAGTGACCCCCTCAGGGCCCATGAAGCTTTCTTT.

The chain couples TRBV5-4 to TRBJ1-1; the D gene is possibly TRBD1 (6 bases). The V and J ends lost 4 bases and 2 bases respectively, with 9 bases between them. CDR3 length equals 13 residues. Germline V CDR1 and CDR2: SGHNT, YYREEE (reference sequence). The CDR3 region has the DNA TGTGCCAGCAGCCCCGGGACAAACACTGAAGCTTTCTTT. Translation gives CASSPGTNTEAFF.

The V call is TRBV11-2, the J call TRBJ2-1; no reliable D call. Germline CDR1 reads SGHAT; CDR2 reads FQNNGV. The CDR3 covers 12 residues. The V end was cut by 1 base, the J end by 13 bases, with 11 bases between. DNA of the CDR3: TGTGCCAGCAGCTTAGGAGACATCGAACAGTTCTTC. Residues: CASSLGDIEQFF.